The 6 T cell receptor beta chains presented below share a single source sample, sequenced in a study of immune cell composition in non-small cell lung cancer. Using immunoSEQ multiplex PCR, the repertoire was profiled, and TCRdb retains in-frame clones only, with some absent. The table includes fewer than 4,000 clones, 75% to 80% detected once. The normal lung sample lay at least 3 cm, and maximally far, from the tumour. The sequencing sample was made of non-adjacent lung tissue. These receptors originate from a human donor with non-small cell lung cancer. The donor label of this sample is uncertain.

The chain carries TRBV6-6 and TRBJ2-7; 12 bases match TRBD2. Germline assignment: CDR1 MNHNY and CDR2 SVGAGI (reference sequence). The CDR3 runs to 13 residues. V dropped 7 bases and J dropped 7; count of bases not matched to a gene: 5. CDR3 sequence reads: CASKASGRGEQYF. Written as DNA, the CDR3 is TGTGCCAGCAAGGCTAGCGGGAGGGGGGAGCAGTACTTC.

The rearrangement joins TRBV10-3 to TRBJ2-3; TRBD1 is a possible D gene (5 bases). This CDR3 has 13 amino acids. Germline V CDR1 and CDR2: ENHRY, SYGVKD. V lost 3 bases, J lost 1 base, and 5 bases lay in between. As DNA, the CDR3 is TGTGCCATCAGTGACAGGGGCACAGATACGCAGTATTTT. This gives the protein CAISDRGTDTQYF.

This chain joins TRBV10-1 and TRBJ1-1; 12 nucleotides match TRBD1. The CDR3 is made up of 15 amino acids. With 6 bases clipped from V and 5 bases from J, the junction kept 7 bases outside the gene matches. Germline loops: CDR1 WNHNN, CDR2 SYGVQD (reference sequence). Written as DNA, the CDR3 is TGCGCCAGCAGAGGGTGGGACAGGGGGCGAACTGAAGCTTTCTTT. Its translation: CASRGWDRGRTEAFF.

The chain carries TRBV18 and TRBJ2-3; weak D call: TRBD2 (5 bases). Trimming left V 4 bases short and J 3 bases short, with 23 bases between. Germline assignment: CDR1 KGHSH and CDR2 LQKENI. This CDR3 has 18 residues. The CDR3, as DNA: TGTGCCAGCTCACGCACGGCATATTCGCGGGTCGGGACAGATACGCAGTATTTT. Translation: CASSRTAYSRVGTDTQYF.

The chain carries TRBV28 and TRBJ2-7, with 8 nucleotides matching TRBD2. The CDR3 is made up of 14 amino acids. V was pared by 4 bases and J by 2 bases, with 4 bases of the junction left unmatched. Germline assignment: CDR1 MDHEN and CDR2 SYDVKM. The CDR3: CASSSSGLTYEQYF. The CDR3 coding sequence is TGTGCCAGCAGTTCTAGCGGGCTAACCTACGAGCAGTACTTC.

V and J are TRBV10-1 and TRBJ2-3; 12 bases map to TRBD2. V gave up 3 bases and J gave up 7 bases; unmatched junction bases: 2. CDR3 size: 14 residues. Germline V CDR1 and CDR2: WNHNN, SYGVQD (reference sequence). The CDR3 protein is CASSEGLAGNTQYF. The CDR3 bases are TGCGCCAGCAGTGAAGGACTAGCGGGAAATACGCAGTATTTT.